This TCR beta chain emerged from a study of siplizumab effects on memory and regulatory T cells. The study's findings and limits: Memory cells seemed less diverse than naive T cells, which also seemed major contributors to the alloresponse.

The repertoire was sequenced with immunoSEQ multiplex PCR; TCRdb's copy has only in-frame clones and lacks some. The sample holds tens of thousands of clones, 80% to 90% seen once. The CDR3 totals 16 residues. The ends lost 6 bases at V and 9 bases at J; junction bases unmatched: 15. Germline CDR1 reads MDHEN; CDR2 reads SYDVKM. As regards this clone: What it recognizes is unknown.

Sequenced: Tregs sorted from blood. This clonotype was sampled from a human donor in good health. The chain combines TRBV28 with TRBJ1-4; TRBD1 matches 8 bases. The DNA of the CDR3 is TGTGCCAGCAGCTCCCCCGACAGGGGTGGAAGTAAAAAACTGTTTTTT. This gives the protein CASSSPDRGGSKKLFF.